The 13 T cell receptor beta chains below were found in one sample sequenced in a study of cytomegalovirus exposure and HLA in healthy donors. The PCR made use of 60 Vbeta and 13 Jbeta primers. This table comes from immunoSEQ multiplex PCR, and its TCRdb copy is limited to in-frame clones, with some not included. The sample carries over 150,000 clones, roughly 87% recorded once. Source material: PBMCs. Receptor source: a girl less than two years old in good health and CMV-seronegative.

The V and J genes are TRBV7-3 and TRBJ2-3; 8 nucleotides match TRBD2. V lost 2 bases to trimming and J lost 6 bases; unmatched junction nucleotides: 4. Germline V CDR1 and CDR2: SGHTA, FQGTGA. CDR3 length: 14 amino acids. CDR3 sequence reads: CASSLAGGRDTQYF. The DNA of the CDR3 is TGTGCCAGCAGCTTAGCGGGGGGCCGCGATACGCAGTATTTT.

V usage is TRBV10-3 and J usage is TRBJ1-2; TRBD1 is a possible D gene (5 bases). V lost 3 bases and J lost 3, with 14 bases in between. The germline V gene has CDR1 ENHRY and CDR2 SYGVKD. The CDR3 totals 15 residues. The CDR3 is CAISDSAGWDYGYTF. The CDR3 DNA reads TGTGCCATCAGTGACTCGGCAGGGTGGGACTATGGCTACACCTTC.

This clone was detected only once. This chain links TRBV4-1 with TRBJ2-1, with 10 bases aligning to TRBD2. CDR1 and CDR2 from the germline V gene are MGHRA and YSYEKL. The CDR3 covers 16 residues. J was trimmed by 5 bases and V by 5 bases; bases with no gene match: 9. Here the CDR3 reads CASSGLGLAGDNEQFF. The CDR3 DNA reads TGCGCCAGCAGCGGGCTAGGGCTAGCGGGAGACAATGAGCAGTTCTTC.

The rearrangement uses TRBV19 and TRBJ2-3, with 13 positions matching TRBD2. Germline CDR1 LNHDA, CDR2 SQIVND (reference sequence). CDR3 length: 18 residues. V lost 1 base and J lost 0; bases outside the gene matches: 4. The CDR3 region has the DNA TGTGCCAGTAGTATAGTAGCGACTAGCGGGGGGAGCACAGATACGCAGTATTTT. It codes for CASSIVATSGGSTDTQYF.

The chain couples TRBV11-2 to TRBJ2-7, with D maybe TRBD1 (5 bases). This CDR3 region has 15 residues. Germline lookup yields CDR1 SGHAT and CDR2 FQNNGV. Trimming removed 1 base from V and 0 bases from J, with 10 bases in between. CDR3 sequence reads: CASSLVGRLSYEQYF. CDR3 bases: TGTGCCAGCAGCTTAGTGGGGCGCCTCTCCTACGAGCAGTACTTC.

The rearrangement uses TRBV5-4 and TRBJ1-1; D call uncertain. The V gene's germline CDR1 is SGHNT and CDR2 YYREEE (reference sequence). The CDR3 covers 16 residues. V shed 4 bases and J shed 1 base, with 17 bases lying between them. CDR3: CASSQDTGGRNTEAFF. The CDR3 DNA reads TGTGCCAGCAGCCAAGATACGGGAGGACGGAACACTGAAGCTTTCTTT. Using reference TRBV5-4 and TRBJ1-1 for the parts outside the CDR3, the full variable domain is ETGVTQSPTHLIKTRGQQVTLRCSSQSGHNTVSWYQQALGQGPQFIFQYYREEENGRGNFPPRFSGLQFPNYSSELNVNALELDDSALYLCASSQDTGGRNTEAFFGQGTRLTVV.

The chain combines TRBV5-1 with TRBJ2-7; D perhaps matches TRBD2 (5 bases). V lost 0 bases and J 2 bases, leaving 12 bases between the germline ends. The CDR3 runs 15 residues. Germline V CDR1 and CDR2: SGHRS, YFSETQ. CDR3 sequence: CASSLDGVRPYEQYF. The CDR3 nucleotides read TGCGCCAGCAGCTTGGACGGGGTCCGCCCCTACGAGCAGTACTTC.

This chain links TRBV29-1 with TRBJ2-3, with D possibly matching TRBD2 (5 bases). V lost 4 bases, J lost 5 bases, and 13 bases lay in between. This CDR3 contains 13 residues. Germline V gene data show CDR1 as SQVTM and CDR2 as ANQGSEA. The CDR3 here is CSVVGEAGDTQYF. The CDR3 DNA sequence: TGCAGCGTTGTCGGGGAAGCAGGAGATACGCAGTATTTT.

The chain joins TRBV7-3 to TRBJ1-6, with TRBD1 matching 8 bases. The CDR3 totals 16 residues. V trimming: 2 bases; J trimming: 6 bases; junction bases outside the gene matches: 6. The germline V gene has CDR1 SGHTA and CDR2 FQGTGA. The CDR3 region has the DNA TGTGCCAGCAGCTTACTGAACAGGGGGACTAATTCACCCCTCCACTTT. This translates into CASSLLNRGTNSPLHF.

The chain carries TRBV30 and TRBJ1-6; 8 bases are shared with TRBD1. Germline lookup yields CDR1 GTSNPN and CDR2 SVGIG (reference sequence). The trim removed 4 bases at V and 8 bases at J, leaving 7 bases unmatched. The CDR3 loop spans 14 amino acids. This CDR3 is CAWMPGGLYSPLHF. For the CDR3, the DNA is TGTGCCTGGATGCCAGGGGGCTTATATTCACCCCTCCACTTT.

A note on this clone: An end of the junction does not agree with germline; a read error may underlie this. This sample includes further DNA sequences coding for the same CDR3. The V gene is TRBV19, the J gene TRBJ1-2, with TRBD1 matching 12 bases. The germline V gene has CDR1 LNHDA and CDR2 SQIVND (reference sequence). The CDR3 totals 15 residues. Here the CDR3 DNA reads TGCGCCAGTAGGCCCCAACCGGGACAGGGGGCTGGCTACACCTTC. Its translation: CASRPQPGQGAGYTF.

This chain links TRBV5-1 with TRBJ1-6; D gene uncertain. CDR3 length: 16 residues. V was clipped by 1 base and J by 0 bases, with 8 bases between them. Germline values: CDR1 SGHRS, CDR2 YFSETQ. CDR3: CASSLFRDSYNSPLHF. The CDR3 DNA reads TGCGCCAGCAGCTTGTTTCGGGACTCCTATAATTCACCCCTCCACTTT.

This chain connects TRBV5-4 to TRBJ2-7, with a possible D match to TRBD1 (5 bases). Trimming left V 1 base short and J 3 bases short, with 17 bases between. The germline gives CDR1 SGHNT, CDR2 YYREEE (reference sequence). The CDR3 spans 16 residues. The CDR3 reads CASSLTIGGRDYEQYF. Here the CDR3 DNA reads TGTGCCAGCAGCTTGACTATCGGCGGCAGGGACTACGAGCAGTACTTC. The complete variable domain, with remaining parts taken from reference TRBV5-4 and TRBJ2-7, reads ETGVTQSPTHLIKTRGQQVTLRCSSQSGHNTVSWYQQALGQGPQFIFQYYREEENGRGNFPPRFSGLQFPNYSSELNVNALELDDSALYLCASSLTIGGRDYEQYFGPGTRLTVT.